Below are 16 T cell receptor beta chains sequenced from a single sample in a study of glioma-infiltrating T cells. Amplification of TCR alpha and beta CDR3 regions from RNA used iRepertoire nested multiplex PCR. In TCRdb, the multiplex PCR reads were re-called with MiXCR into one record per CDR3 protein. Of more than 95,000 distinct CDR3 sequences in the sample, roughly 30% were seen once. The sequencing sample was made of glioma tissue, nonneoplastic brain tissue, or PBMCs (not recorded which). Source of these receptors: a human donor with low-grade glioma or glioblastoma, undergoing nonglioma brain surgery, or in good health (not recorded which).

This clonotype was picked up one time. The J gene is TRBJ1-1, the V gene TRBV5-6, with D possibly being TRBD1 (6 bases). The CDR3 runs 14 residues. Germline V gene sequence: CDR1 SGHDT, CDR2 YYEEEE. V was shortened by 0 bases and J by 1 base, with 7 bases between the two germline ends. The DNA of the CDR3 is TGTGCCAGCAGCTTGGTGGACAGGAACACTGAAGCTTTCTTT. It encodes CASSLVDRNTEAFF. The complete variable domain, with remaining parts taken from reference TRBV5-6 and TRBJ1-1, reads DAGVTQSPTHLIKTRGQQVTLRCSPKSGHDTVSWYQQALGQGPQFIFQYYEEEERQRGNFPDRFSGHQFPNYSSELNVNALLLGDSALYLCASSLVDRNTEAFFGQGTRLTVV.

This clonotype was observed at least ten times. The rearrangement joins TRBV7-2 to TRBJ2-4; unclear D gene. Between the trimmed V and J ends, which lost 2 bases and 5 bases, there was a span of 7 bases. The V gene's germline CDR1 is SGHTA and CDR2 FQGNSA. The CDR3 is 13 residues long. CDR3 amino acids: CASSLTAQNIQYF. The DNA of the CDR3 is TGTGCCAGCAGCTTAACGGCCCAAAACATTCAGTACTTC.

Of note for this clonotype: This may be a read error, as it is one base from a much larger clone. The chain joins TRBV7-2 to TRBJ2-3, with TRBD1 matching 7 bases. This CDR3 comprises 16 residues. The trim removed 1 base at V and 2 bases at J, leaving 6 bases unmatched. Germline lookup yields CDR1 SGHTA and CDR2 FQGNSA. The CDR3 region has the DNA TGTGCCAGCAGCTTAGGGACAGGTTCTACCACAGATACGCAGTATTTT. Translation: CASSLGTGSTTDTQYF.

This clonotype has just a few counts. The CDR3 protein is CASSQAPSQQYF. The CDR3, as DNA: TGTGCCAGCAGCCAGGCGCCTAGTCAGCAGTACTTC. J is TRBJ2-7 and V is TRBV3-1, with D unresolved. From germline, CDR1 is LGHDT and CDR2 YNNKEL (reference sequence). V dropped 3 bases and J dropped 8 bases, with 11 bases sitting between them. The CDR3 loop spans 12 amino acids.

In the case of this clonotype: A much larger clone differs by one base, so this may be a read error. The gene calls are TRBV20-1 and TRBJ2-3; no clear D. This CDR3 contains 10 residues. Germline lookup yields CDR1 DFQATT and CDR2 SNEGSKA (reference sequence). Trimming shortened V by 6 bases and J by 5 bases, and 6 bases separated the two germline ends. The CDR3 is CSATRDTQYF. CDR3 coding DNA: TGCAGTGCCACGAGAGATACGCAGTATTTT.

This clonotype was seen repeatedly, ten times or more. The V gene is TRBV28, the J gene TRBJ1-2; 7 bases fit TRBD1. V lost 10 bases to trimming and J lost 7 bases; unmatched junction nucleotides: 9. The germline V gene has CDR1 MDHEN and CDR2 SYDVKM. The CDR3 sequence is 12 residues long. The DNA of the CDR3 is TGTGCCAAAGGGGGCCCGGGCGGTGGCTACACCTTC. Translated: CAKGGPGGGYTF.

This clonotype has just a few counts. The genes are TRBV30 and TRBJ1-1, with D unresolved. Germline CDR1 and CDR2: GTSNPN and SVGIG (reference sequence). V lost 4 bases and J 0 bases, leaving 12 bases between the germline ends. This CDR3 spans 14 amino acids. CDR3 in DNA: TGTGCCTGGATCAGGAGTGCCATGAACACTGAAGCTTTCTTT. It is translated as CAWIRSAMNTEAFF. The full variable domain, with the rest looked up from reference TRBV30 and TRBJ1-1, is SQTIHQWPATLVQPVGSPLSLECTVEGTSNPNLYWYRQAAGRGLQLLFYSVGIGQISSEVPQNLSASRPQDRQFILSSKKLLLSDSGFYLCAWIRSAMNTEAFFGQGTRLTVV.

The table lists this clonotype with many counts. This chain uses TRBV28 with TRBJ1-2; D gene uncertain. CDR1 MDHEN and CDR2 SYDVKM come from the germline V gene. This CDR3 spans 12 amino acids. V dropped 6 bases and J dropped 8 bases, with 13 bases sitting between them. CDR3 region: CASRLGIRGYTF. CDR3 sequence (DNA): TGTGCCAGCAGATTGGGGATTAGAGGCTACACCTTC.

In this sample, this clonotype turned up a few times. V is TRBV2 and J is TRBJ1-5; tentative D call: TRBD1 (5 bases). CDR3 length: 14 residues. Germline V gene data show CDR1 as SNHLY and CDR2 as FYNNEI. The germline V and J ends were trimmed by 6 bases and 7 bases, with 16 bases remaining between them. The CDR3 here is CASRPYPGGQPQHF. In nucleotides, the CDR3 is TGTGCCAGCAGACCGTACCCCGGGGGGCAGCCCCAGCATTTT.

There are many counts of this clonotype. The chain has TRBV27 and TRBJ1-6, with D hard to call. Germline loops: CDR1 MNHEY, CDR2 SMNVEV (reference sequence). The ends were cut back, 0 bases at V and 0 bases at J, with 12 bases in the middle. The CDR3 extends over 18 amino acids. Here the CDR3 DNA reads TGTGCCAGCAGTTTATCGATCCCTACCGGCTCCTATAATTCACCCCTCCACTTT. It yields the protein CASSLSIPTGSYNSPLHF.

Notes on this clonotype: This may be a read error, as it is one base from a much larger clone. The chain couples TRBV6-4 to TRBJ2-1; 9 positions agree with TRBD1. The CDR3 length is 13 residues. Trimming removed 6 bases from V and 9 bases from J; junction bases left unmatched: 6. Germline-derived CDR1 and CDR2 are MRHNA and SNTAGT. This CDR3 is CASSSTGGGEQFF. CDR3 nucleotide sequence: TGTGCCAGCAGCTCCACAGGGGGCGGTGAGCAGTTCTTC.

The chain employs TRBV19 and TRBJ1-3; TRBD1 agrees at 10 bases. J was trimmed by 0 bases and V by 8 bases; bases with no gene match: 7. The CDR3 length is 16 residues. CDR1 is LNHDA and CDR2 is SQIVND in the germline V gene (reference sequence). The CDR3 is CASQRTGGASGNTIYF. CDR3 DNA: TGTGCCAGTCAGCGGACAGGGGGGGCCTCTGGAAACACCATATATTTT.

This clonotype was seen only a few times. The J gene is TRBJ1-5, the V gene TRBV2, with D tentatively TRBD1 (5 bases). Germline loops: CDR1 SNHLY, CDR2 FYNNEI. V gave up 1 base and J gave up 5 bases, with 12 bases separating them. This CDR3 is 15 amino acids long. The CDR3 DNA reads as TGTGCCAGCAGTGAAGGTCCGCAGGGAGATCAGCCCCAGCATTTT. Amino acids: CASSEGPQGDQPQHF.

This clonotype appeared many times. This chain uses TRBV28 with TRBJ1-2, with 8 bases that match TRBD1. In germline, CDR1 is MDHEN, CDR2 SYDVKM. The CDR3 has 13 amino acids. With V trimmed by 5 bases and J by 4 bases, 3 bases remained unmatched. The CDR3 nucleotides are TGTGCCAGCAGTATACAGGGGGGCTATGGCTACACCTTC. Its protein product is CASSIQGGYGYTF.

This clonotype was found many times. CDR3 in amino acids: CASSLVQFKGTQYF. The CDR3 DNA reads TGTGCCAGCAGCTTAGTGCAGTTTAAGGGGACCCAGTACTTC. V usage is TRBV7-2 and J usage is TRBJ2-5; D remains unclear. Germline CDR1 reads SGHTA; CDR2 reads FQGNSA. CDR3 length equals 14 residues. The V and J ends lost 1 base and 7 bases respectively, with 13 bases between them.

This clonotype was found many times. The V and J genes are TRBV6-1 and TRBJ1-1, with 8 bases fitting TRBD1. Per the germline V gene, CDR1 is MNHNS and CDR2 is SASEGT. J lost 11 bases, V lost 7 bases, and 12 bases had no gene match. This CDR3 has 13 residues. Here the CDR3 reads CASMWRQGLWAFF. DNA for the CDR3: TGTGCCAGCATGTGGAGACAGGGGTTATGGGCTTTCTTT.